The T cell receptor beta chain under discussion was sequenced for a study of pediatric ulcerative colitis. The repertoire was sequenced with immunoSEQ multiplex PCR; TCRdb's copy has only in-frame clones and lacks some. The sample lists tens of thousands of clones, over 70% seen once, with about 1.5% in the top ten. This CDR3 region has 14 residues. V lost 2 bases, J lost 0 bases, and 2 bases stayed unmatched. Germline V gene data show CDR1 as SGHNT and CDR2 as YYREEE (reference sequence). V and J are TRBV5-4 and TRBJ2-7; 7 nucleotides match TRBD2. The sequencing input was blood. The TCR comes from a boy between 10 and 17 years old who was a control in a study of pediatric ulcerative colitis. CDR3 loop: CASSLAGPSYEQYF. The CDR3 nucleotides are TGTGCCAGCAGCTTAGCGGGACCCTCCTACGAGCAGTACTTC.